Described below is a single T cell receptor beta chain sequence and its context. This specimen belongs to a study of cytomegalovirus exposure and HLA in healthy donors. This CDR3 is 17 amino acids long. V lost 0 bases and J lost 6; bases outside the gene matches: 13. The germline CDR1 and CDR2 sequences are SGHDT and YYEEEE. It was with 60 Vbeta and 13 Jbeta primers that the PCR ran. TCRdb keeps only in-frame clones here, not all; method: immunoSEQ multiplex PCR. The profile shows some 150,000 clones, around 80% of them singletons. The source of this sequence is a woman under 30 in good health and CMV-seronegative. What was sequenced was PBMCs. The V call is TRBV5-6, the J call TRBJ1-2, with 8 bases that match TRBD1. As DNA, the CDR3 is TGTGCCAGCAGCTTGGAGACAGGGGTGAGGTCGGGTCATGGCTACACCTTC. Translating it yields CASSLETGVRSGHGYTF.